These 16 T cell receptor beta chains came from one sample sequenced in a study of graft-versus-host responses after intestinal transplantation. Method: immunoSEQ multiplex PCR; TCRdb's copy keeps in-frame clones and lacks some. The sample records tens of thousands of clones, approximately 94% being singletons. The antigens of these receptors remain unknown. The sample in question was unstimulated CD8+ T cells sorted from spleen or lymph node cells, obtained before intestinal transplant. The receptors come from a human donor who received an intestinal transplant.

This chain's CDR3 is CASTPLFSEKLFF. In nucleotides, the CDR3 is TGTGCCAGCACCCCCCTTTTTTCTGAAAAACTGTTTTTT. The genes are TRBV7-8 and TRBJ1-4; no reliable D call. From germline, CDR1 is SGHVS and CDR2 FQNEAQ. V dropped 7 bases and J dropped 7 bases, with 13 bases sitting between them. The CDR3 is 13 amino acids.

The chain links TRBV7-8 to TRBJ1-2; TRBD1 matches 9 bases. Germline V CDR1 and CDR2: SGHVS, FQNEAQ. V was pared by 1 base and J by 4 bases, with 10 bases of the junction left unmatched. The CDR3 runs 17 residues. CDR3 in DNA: TGTGCCAGCAGCTTAGGTTTCGGACAGGGGATTATCTATGGCTACACCTTC. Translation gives CASSLGFGQGIIYGYTF.

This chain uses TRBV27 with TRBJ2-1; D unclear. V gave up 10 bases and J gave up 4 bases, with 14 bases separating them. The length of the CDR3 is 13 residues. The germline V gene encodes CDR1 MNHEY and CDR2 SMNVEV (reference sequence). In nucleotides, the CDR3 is TGTGCCACCGCCGCCGCCGGTTACAATGAGCAGTTCTTC. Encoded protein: CATAAAGYNEQFF.

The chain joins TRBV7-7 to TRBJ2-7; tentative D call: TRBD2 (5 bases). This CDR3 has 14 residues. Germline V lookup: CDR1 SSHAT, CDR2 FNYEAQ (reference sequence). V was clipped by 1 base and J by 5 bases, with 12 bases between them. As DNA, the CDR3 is TGTGCCAGCAGCTTAGGTCGGGGATCCCACGAGCAGTACTTC. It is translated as CASSLGRGSHEQYF.

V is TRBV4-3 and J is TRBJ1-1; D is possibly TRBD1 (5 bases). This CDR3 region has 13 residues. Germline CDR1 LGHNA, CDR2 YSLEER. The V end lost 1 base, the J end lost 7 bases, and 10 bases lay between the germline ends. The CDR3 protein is CASSQVGQGEAFF. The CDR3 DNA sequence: TGCGCCAGCAGCCAAGTGGGGCAGGGTGAAGCTTTCTTT.

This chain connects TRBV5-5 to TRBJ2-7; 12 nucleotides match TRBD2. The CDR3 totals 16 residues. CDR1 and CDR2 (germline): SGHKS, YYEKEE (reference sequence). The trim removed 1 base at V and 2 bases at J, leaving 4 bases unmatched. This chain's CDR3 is CASSLFSSGGAYEQYF. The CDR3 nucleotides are TGTGCCAGCAGCTTGTTCTCTAGCGGGGGGGCCTACGAGCAGTACTTC.

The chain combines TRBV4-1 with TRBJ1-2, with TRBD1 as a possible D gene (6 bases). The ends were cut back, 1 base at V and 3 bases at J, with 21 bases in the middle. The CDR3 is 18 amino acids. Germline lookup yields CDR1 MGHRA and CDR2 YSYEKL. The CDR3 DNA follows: TGCGCCAGCAGCCAAGTAGGGGCGGACAGCCGAACTTACTATGGCTACACCTTC. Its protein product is CASSQVGADSRTYYGYTF.

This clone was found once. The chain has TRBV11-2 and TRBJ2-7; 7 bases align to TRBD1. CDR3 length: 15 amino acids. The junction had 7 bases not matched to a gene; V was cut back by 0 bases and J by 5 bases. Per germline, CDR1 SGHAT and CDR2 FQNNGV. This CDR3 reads CASSLDKRGGNEQYF. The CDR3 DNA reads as TGTGCCAGCAGCTTAGATAAGAGAGGGGGCAACGAGCAGTACTTC.

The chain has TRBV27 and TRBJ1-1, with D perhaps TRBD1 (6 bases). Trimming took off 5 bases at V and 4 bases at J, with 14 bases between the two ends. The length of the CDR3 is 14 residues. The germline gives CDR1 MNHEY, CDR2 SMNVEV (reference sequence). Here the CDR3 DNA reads TGTGCCAGCAGTATTCTAGGGGGGGGCACTGAAGCTTTCTTT. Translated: CASSILGGGTEAFF.

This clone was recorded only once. Here the CDR3 reads CASSSRPGRGKNIQYF. The CDR3 DNA reads TGTGCCAGCAGCTCACGACCCGGCCGGGGCAAAAACATTCAGTACTTC. The chain uses TRBV7-2 and TRBJ2-4; a possible D gene is TRBD2 (5 bases). Trimming pared 4 bases from V and 3 bases from J, leaving 16 bases between. Per germline, CDR1 SGHTA and CDR2 FQGNSA. This CDR3 region has 16 residues.

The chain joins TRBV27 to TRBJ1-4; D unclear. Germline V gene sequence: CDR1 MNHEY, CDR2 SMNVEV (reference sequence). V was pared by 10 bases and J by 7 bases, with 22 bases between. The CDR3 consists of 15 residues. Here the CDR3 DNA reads TGTGCCACCGCCCGGACGGGGTTTGACGGTGAAAAACTGTTTTTT. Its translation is CATARTGFDGEKLFF.

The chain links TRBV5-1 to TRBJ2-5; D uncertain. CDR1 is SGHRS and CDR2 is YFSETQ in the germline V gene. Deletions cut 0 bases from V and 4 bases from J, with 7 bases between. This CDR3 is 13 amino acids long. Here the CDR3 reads CASSLESSETQYF. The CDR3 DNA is TGCGCCAGCAGCTTGGAAAGCTCAGAGACCCAGTACTTC.

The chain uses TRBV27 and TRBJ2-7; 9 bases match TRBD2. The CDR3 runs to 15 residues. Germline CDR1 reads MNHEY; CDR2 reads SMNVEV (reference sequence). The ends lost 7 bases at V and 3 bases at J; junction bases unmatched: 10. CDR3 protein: CASKRGSGGYYEQYF. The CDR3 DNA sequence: TGTGCCAGCAAGAGGGGTAGCGGGGGATACTACGAGCAGTACTTC.

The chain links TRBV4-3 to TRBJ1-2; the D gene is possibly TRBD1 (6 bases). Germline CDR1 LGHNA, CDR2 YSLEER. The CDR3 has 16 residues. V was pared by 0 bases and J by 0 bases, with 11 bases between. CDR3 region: CASSQETGQANYGYTF. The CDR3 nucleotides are TGCGCCAGCAGCCAAGAAACAGGGCAGGCTAACTATGGCTACACCTTC.

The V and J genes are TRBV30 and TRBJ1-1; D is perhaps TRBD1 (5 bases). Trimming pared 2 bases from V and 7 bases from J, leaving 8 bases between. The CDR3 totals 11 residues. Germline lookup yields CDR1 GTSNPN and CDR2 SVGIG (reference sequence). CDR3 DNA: TGTGCCTGGAGTACGGGGGTTGAAGCTTTCTTT. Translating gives CAWSTGVEAFF.

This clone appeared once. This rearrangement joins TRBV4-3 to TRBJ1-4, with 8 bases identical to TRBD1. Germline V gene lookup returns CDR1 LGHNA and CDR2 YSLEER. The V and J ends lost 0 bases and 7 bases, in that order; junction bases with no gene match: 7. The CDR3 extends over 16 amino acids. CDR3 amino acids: CASSQDRQGWGEKLFF. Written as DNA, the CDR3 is TGCGCCAGCAGCCAAGATCGACAGGGGTGGGGTGAAAAACTGTTTTTT.